This TCR beta chain appears in the sequencing data of a study of cytomegalovirus exposure and HLA in healthy donors. Germline CDR1 reads SEHNR; CDR2 reads FQNEAQ (reference sequence). The CDR3 is 15 residues long. Vbeta (60) and Jbeta (13) primers were used in the PCR. Assay used: immunoSEQ multiplex PCR; TCRdb lists only in-frame clones, some missing. The sample holds around 130,000 clones, 75% to 90% seen once. A remark on this clone: The germline gene is not matched at one end of the junction; a read error may be the cause.

This receptor was taken from a woman aged 25-40 years in good health and CMV-seropositive. The sample taken for sequencing was PBMCs. The V and J genes are TRBV7-9 and TRBJ2-1; TRBD1 is a possible D gene (6 bases). The CDR3 DNA follows: TGTGCCAGCAGCCTAGCCCAGGGGCTGAAGAATGAGCAGTTCTTC. Residues: CASSLAQGLKNEQFF.